Listed here is a single T cell receptor beta chain. Its antigen is not known. The DNA ends 3 residues before the CDR3 does, and the rest of the CDR3 is filled in from the germline J gene. The data are from a study of T cell clonality in common variable immunodeficiency. For at least one year, all CVID subjects received replacement immunoglobulin. Trimming removed 5 bases at V and 8 bases at J, with 12 bases between. The length of the CDR3 is 13 residues. Germline-derived CDR1 and CDR2 are SEHNR and FQNEAQ (reference sequence). Sequencing input was equivalent genomic DNA from CVID and controls. Repertoires were generated with immunoSEQ multiplex PCR, while TCRdb's copy carries only in-frame clones and drops some. The sample shows over 30,000 clones, none of them appearing just once. Study results and limitations: CVID subjects showed higher TCRbeta clonality than healthy controls. Common variable immunodeficiency TCR beta sequences reportedly had fewer deletions and N-nucleotide insertions. Fewer TCRbeta clones were shared among CVID subjects than controls.

Sequencing was performed on peripheral blood mononuclear cells. This sequence joins TRBV7-9 and TRBJ1-4; possible D gene TRBD1, 5 bases. This TCR was recovered from a human donor with common variable immunodeficiency. The CDR3 sequence is CASSTEGQEKLFF. Partial CDR3 DNA: TGTGCCAGCAGCACCGAGGGGCAAGAAAAA.